These 17 T cell receptor beta chains were sequenced from one sample in a study of cytomegalovirus exposure and HLA in healthy donors. The primer mix had 60 Vbeta and 13 Jbeta primers. Produced via immunoSEQ multiplex PCR; TCRdb's table is partial and in-frame only. The profile shows approximately 120,000 clones, approximately 79% of them singletons. The sequenced material came from PBMCs. These receptors originate from a young man in good health and CMV-seronegative.

This sequence joins TRBV19 and TRBJ1-6, with D possibly being TRBD1 (5 bases). Per germline, CDR1 LNHDA and CDR2 SQIVND (reference sequence). V lost 7 bases to trimming and J lost 10 bases, with 20 bases between them. The CDR3 is made up of 15 amino acids. The CDR3 DNA is TGTGCCAGTAAAATAACGGGGGAGAGTAGATCACCCCTCCACTTT. Translation: CASKITGESRSPLHF. Using reference TRBV19 and TRBJ1-6 for the parts outside the CDR3, the full variable domain is DGGITQSPKYLFRKEGQNVTLSCEQNLNHDAMYWYRQDPGQGLRLIYYSQIVNDFQKGDIAEGYSVSREKKESFPLTVTSAQKNPTAFYLCASKITGESRSPLHFGNGTRLTVT.

The gene calls are TRBV18 and TRBJ1-1, with 9 positions matching TRBD1. This CDR3 region has 16 residues. CDR1 and CDR2 from the germline V gene are KGHSH and LQKENI. J lost 0 bases, V lost 3 bases, and 5 bases had no gene match. CDR3 DNA sequence: TGTGCCAGCTCACCTCGGGGACAGGGAATGAACACTGAAGCTTTCTTT. Translating gives CASSPRGQGMNTEAFF.

CDR3 nucleotides: TGCAGCGGGGATAGCGGGGGCACAGATACGCAGTATTTT. As protein: CSGDSGGTDTQYF. The chain couples TRBV29-1 to TRBJ2-3; the match to TRBD2 covers 8 bases. From germline, CDR1 is SQVTM and CDR2 ANQGSEA. Unmatched junction bases numbered 4, after V lost 7 bases and J lost 1 base. The CDR3 sequence is 13 residues long.

The chain is built from TRBV15 and TRBJ2-5, with D perhaps TRBD2 (5 bases). Germline CDR1 reads LNHNV; CDR2 reads YYDKDF (reference sequence). CDR3 length equals 15 residues. V shed 0 bases and J shed 1 base, with 9 bases lying between them. Written as DNA, the CDR3 is TGTGCCACCAGCAGAGATCTAGGACTCCAAGAGACCCAGTACTTC. Amino acid sequence: CATSRDLGLQETQYF.

CDR3 protein: CASSSGTSGGETQYF. CDR3 bases: TGTGCCAGCAGCTCGGGGACTAGCGGGGGGGAGACCCAGTACTTC. The genes are TRBV7-3 and TRBJ2-5; 15 nucleotides agree with TRBD2. This CDR3 is 15 amino acids long. Germline trimming cut 4 bases from V and 5 bases from J; bases unmatched to any gene: 2. Germline CDR1 SGHTA, CDR2 FQGTGA.

The V call is TRBV2, the J call TRBJ1-5; no reliable D call. Between the trimmed V and J ends, which lost 6 bases and 3 bases, there was a span of 12 bases. The CDR3 length is 14 residues. Germline CDR1 SNHLY, CDR2 FYNNEI. The CDR3 sequence is CASSLGFSNQPQHF. DNA of the CDR3: TGTGCCAGCAGCCTCGGGTTTTCCAATCAGCCCCAGCATTTT.

V and J are TRBV14 and TRBJ2-5, with a possible D match to TRBD2 (6 bases). The CDR3 totals 14 residues. Germline CDR1 is SGHDN and CDR2 is FVKESK. The V end was cut by 1 base, the J end by 0 bases, with 6 bases between. In nucleotides, the CDR3 is TGTGCCAGCAGCCAAGGGAGGGACCAAGAGACCCAGTACTTC. As protein: CASSQGRDQETQYF.

The chain combines TRBV7-8 with TRBJ2-2; 7 nucleotides align to TRBD1. The length of the CDR3 is 15 residues. Germline values: CDR1 SGHVS, CDR2 FQNEAQ. V dropped 3 bases and J dropped 3; count of bases not matched to a gene: 4. The CDR3: CASSFTTGYTGELFF. DNA for the CDR3: TGTGCCAGCAGCTTTACGACAGGGTACACCGGGGAGCTGTTTTTT.

The J gene is TRBJ1-1, the V gene TRBV5-1, with 7 bases matching TRBD1. CDR3 length equals 11 residues. J gave up 11 bases and V 4 bases, and 5 bases lay outside the gene matches. Germline V gene sequence: CDR1 SGHRS, CDR2 YFSETQ. CDR3 coding DNA: TGCGCCAGCAGCGCGGGACAGATCGCTTTCTTT. Residues: CASSAGQIAFF. Together with reference TRBV5-1 and TRBJ1-1, the CDR3 gives the full variable domain: KAGVTQTPRYLIKTRGQQVTLSCSPISGHRSVSWYQQTPGQGLQFLFEYFSETQRNKGNFPGRFSGRQFSNSRSEMNVSTLELGDSALYLCASSAGQIAFFGQGTRLTVV.

This chain links TRBV18 with TRBJ1-6; TRBD1 is a possible D gene (6 bases). This CDR3 region has 15 residues. Trimming removed 1 base from V and 7 bases from J, with 11 bases in between. Per germline, CDR1 KGHSH and CDR2 LQKENI. CDR3 in DNA: TGTGCCAGCTCACCACGGGCAGGGGAGAATTCACCCCTCCACTTT. This codes for CASSPRAGENSPLHF.

The chain links TRBV6-4 to TRBJ2-1; D is perhaps TRBD2 (6 bases). V was cut by 2 bases and J by 0 bases, with 14 bases left in between. The CDR3 consists of 17 residues. CDR1 MRHNA and CDR2 SNTAGT come from the germline V gene. The CDR3 coding sequence is TGTGCCAGCAGTGACGTGGGGCTAGCGCACTCCTACAATGAGCAGTTCTTC. As protein: CASSDVGLAHSYNEQFF.

The chain uses TRBV7-9 and TRBJ2-1; D unclear. V shed 1 base and J shed 7 bases, with 8 bases lying between them. Germline CDR1 and CDR2: SEHNR and FQNEAQ (reference sequence). This CDR3 has 13 residues. The CDR3 sequence: CASSLDLSNEQFF. The CDR3 DNA reads as TGTGCCAGCAGCTTAGATCTATCAAATGAGCAGTTCTTC.

The V gene is TRBV7-8, the J gene TRBJ2-6; D perhaps matches TRBD2 (5 bases). The germline gives CDR1 SGHVS, CDR2 FQNEAQ. V lost 4 bases and J 0 bases, leaving 13 bases between the germline ends. The CDR3 runs 17 residues. The CDR3 sequence: CASSSYGESSGANVLTF. CDR3 sequence (DNA): TGTGCCAGCAGCTCCTACGGGGAGAGCTCTGGGGCCAACGTCCTGACTTTC.

This rearrangement joins TRBV7-8 to TRBJ2-5; D remains ambiguous. Trimming took 1 base from V and 5 from J, leaving 14 bases between them. The CDR3 is 15 residues long. CDR1 SGHVS and CDR2 FQNEAQ come from the germline V gene. In DNA form, the CDR3 reads TGTGCCAGCAGCTTAGAGTACAGCCCCTTGGAGACCCAGTACTTC. It codes for CASSLEYSPLETQYF.

This clone was seen a single time. V usage is TRBV15 and J usage is TRBJ2-1; a weak D match, TRBD2 (5 bases). This CDR3 region has 14 residues. Germline CDR1 and CDR2: LNHNV and YYDKDF (reference sequence). Trimming shortened V by 3 bases and J by 7 bases, and 13 bases separated the two germline ends. In DNA, the CDR3 is TGTGCCACCAGCAGTAGACTAAGTGGGAATGAGCAGTTCTTC. Translated: CATSSRLSGNEQFF.

The rearrangement uses TRBV6-5 and TRBJ2-7; weak D call: TRBD1 (6 bases). Per germline, CDR1 MNHEY and CDR2 SVGAGI. CDR3 size: 14 residues. Trimming cost V 5 bases and J 3 bases, with 14 bases left between them. CDR3 loop: CASSKQGLIYEQYF. CDR3 in DNA: TGTGCCAGCAGTAAGCAGGGGCTGATCTACGAGCAGTACTTC.

This clone came up a few times. The rearrangement links TRBV2 to TRBJ2-7; TRBD2 aligns across 12 bases. The CDR3 contains 14 residues. The V gene end was trimmed by 11 bases and the J gene end by 3 bases; junction bases not matched to a gene: 8. Germline-derived CDR1 and CDR2 are SNHLY and FYNNEI. This CDR3 is CAGRSTSGGYEQYF. The CDR3 DNA reads TGTGCCGGGAGGTCGACTAGCGGGGGCTACGAGCAGTACTTC.